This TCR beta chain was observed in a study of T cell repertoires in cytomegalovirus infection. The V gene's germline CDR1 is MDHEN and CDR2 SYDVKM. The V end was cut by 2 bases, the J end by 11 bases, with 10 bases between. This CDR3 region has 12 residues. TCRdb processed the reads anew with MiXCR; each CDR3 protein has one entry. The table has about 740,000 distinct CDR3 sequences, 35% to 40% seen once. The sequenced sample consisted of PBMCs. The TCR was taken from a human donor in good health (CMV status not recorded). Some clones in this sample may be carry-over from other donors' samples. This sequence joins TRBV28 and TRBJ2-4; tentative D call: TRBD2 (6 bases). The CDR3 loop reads CASSLTGGFQYF. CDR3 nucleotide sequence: TGTGCCAGCAGTTTAACTGGGGGGTTTCAGTACTTC.